This T cell receptor (beta chain) was documented in a study of cytomegalovirus exposure and HLA in healthy donors. PCR used 60 Vbeta primers and 13 Jbeta primers. Clones were sequenced by immunoSEQ multiplex PCR, and TCRdb holds only the in-frame ones, with some missing. The table lists roughly 100,000 clones, approximately 60% of them singletons. Germline-derived CDR1 and CDR2 are SGHRS and YFSETQ. CDR3 length: 14 amino acids. V was clipped by 2 bases and J by 1 base, with 9 bases between them. Study-wide findings and caveats: There was a cluster of highly shared sequence variants that was likely a sequencing artifact. The study recorded over 150 TCR beta chains that were cytomegalovirus-associated.

As regards this clone: Its antigen remains unknown. Different DNA sequences within this sample yield the same CDR3.

Sequencing was carried out using PBMCs. This receptor was taken from a woman aged 45-59 years in good health and CMV-seropositive. J is TRBJ1-1 and V is TRBV5-1; D might be TRBD1 (5 bases). CDR3 sequence reads: CASSLGTGNTEAFF. The CDR3 DNA reads as TGCGCCAGCAGCTTAGGAACAGGGAACACTGAAGCTTTCTTT.